This TCR beta chain was documented in a study of T cell repertoires in cytomegalovirus infection. Across the whole study: CMV epitopes in the study were HLA-C-restricted (recently identified) and HLA-B-restricted (well studied). Carrying CMV and the relevant HLA type showed in public TCR beta signatures. The study's findings and limits: HLA-C-restricted CMV clonotypes gave the most frequent clonotype in two of eight donors. There were carriers of CMV plus the relevant HLA, and cumulative public TCR beta family frequency identified them.

TCRdb reanalysed the reads using MiXCR and keeps one entry per CDR3 protein. The sample has approximately 500,000 distinct CDR3 sequences, about 33% seen once. V was shortened by 7 bases and J by 6 bases, with 15 bases between the two germline ends. This CDR3 is 14 amino acids long. Germline assignment: CDR1 MNHNS and CDR2 SASEGT. This clonotype was picked up a small number of times. Its antigen remains unidentified. This rearrangement joins TRBV6-1 to TRBJ2-2, with D possibly matching TRBD2 (5 bases). This TCR was recovered from a human donor in good health (CMV status not recorded). Some clones in this sample may be carry-over from other donors' samples. The starting material was cultured PBMCs, obtained from culture after CMV antigen stimulation. The CDR3 reads CASKRTSSPGELFF. The CDR3 DNA follows: TGTGCCAGCAAAAGAACTAGTTCCCCCGGGGAGCTGTTTTTT.